The 9 T cell receptor beta chains presented below share a single source sample, sequenced in a study of PD-1 blockade in classical Hodgkin lymphoma. With no exception, relapse followed autologous stem cell transplantation in all patients, and brentuximab vedotin exposure varied. Researchers pulled CD8+ T cells out of thawed PBMCs using magnetic negative selection. Generated by immunoSEQ multiplex PCR, the TCRdb table keeps only in-frame clones and is missing some. In the table there are a few thousand clones, 50% to 70% of which are singletons. The sequenced sample was CD8+ T cells from blood, obtained at baseline. These receptors all come from a human donor with classical Hodgkin lymphoma.

V and J are TRBV29-1 and TRBJ2-3, with a tentative D call TRBD2 (6 bases). The V gene lost 1 base and the J gene lost 3 bases, with 14 bases spanning the gap. This CDR3 comprises 15 residues. CDR1 is SQVTM, CDR2 ANQGSEA, per germline. CDR3 in DNA: TGCAGCGTTGAAGTGCCGGGGGACGGGACAGATACGCAGTATTTT. This sequence encodes CSVEVPGDGTDTQYF.

The chain couples TRBV5-1 to TRBJ2-5, with 8 nucleotides matching TRBD1. Judging by the DNA end, TRBJ2-7 fits better; the J call may be wrong. Germline loops: CDR1 SGHRS, CDR2 YFSETQ. The CDR3 has 14 amino acids. The DNA of the CDR3 is TGCGCCAGCAGCCTACGGACAGGGACCTACGAGCAGTACTTC. Its translation is CASSLRTGTYEQYF.

This clone was detected a few times. The V and J genes are TRBV14 and TRBJ2-7, with TRBD2 matching 12 bases. CDR3 length: 17 residues. Germline V gene sequence: CDR1 SGHDN, CDR2 FVKESK. The junction had 9 bases not matched to a gene; V was cut back by 3 bases and J by 3 bases. The CDR3 coding sequence is TGTGCCAGCAGCCAGTTTACTAGCGGGAGGACCGACTACGAGCAGTACTTC. Protein: CASSQFTSGRTDYEQYF. The whole variable domain, remainder taken from reference TRBV14 and TRBJ2-7, is EAGVTQFPSHSVIEKGQTVTLRCDPISGHDNLYWYRRVMGKEIKFLLHFVKESKQDESGMPNNRFLAERTGGTYSTLKVQPAELEDSGVYFCASSQFTSGRTDYEQYFGPGTRLTVT.

The J gene is TRBJ2-1, the V gene TRBV7-9, with 8 bases matching TRBD1. CDR3 length: 13 amino acids. The junction had 2 bases not matched to a gene; V was cut back by 4 bases and J by 6 bases. Germline loops: CDR1 SEHNR, CDR2 FQNEAQ (reference sequence). DNA of the CDR3: TGTGCCAGCAGCTCCGGACAGGGCAATGAGCAGTTCTTC. Translating it yields CASSSGQGNEQFF.

CDR3 protein: CASSEDLAYEQYF. Written as DNA, the CDR3 is TGCGCCAGCAGTGAGGACCTAGCCTACGAGCAGTACTTC. V usage is TRBV10-2 and J usage is TRBJ2-7; D is ambiguous. The CDR3 has 13 residues. The V gene's germline CDR1 is WSHSY and CDR2 SAAADI. Trimming took off 2 bases at V and 2 bases at J, with 7 bases between the two ends.

CDR3: CAWNSITSTDTQYF. The CDR3, as DNA: TGTGCCTGGAATAGTATTACTAGCACAGATACGCAGTATTTT. The chain couples TRBV30 to TRBJ2-3; D unresolved. The CDR3 spans 14 residues. The V and J ends lost 4 bases and 0 bases respectively, with 11 bases between them. Germline CDR1 GTSNPN, CDR2 SVGIG (reference sequence).

This chain joins TRBV5-6 and TRBJ2-5, with 7 bases aligning to TRBD2. Germline CDR1 and CDR2: SGHDT and YYEEEE. This CDR3 is built from 18 residues. V gave up 0 bases and J gave up 1 base; unmatched junction bases: 12. DNA of the CDR3: TGTGCCAGCAGCTTGGTTTGGTCTAGCGGATCTCCCCAAGAGACCCAGTACTTC. This encodes CASSLVWSSGSPQETQYF. The full variable domain, in which reference TRBV5-6 and TRBJ2-5 provide the parts outside the CDR3, is DAGVTQSPTHLIKTRGQQVTLRCSPKSGHDTVSWYQQALGQGPQFIFQYYEEEERQRGNFPDRFSGHQFPNYSSELNVNALLLGDSALYLCASSLVWSSGSPQETQYFGPGTRLLVL.

This chain connects TRBV2 to TRBJ2-7, with D unclear. V dropped 5 bases and J dropped 2 bases, with 22 bases sitting between them. Germline V lookup: CDR1 SNHLY, CDR2 FYNNEI. The CDR3 covers 17 residues. The CDR3 loop reads CASSWGVIHNGPYEQYF. Here the CDR3 DNA reads TGTGCCAGCAGTTGGGGTGTCATCCACAATGGTCCCTACGAGCAGTACTTC.

The rearrangement links TRBV7-6 to TRBJ2-3, with 8 positions matching TRBD2. From germline, CDR1 is SGHVS and CDR2 FNYEAQ. J lost 3 bases, V lost 2 bases, and 4 bases had no gene match. The CDR3 sequence is 15 residues long. CDR3 sequence (DNA): TGTGCCAGCAGCTTATTTTCTAGCGGGACAGATACGCAGTATTTT. It encodes CASSLFSSGTDTQYF.